Listed below are T cell receptor beta chains from one sample, sequenced in a study of T and B cells in COVID-19 patients. A single record per CDR3 protein comes from TCRdb applying MiXCR to the multiplex PCR reads. The data hold about 2,100 distinct CDR3 sequences, with 20% to 25% observed a single time. Sequenced: blood. The receptors here all came from a human donor with active COVID-19. Both conserved end residues are part of each CDR3. D genes are given only for firm matches. Clone size is given for some rows only: seen once, a few or many times, or a class if the clone is expanded.

TRBV6-5	TRBJ1-2	medium-sized	-	CASSSIDKYYGYTF	TGTGCCAGCAGTTCAATAGACAAATACTATGGCTACACCTTC
TRBV19	TRBJ1-2	medium-sized	-	CASSQRGQGFGYTF	TGTGCCAGTAGTCAAAGGGGCCAGGGGTTTGGCTACACCTTC
TRBV20-1	TRBJ2-3	-	TRBD2	CSARDPREVTDTQYF	TGCAGTGCTAGAGATCCCCGGGAGGTGACAGATACGCAGTATTTT
TRBV5-6	TRBJ1-1	-	TRBD1	CASSRRGTGGLNTEAFF	TGTGCCAGCAGCCGAAGAGGGACAGGGGGCCTGAACACTGAAGCTTTCTTT
TRBV20-1	TRBJ2-3	-	TRBD2	CSAGGAGVGTDTQYF	TGCAGTGCCGGGGGAGCGGGAGTGGGGACAGATACGCAGTATTTT
TRBV7-2	TRBJ2-1	few	-	CASSLARLAYNEQFF	TGTGCCAGCAGCTTAGCGCGTCTAGCCTACAATGAGCAGTTCTTC
TRBV7-6	TRBJ2-5	few	-	CASSPGLRETQYF	TGTGCCAGCAGCCCGGGACTCCGGGAGACCCAGTACTTC
TRBV6-5	TRBJ2-5	medium-sized	-	CASSRSGTLQETQYF	TGTGCCAGCAGCCGCTCCGGGACTTTACAAGAGACCCAGTACTTC
TRBV5-4	TRBJ2-1	medium-sized	TRBD2	CASSSLAGGYNEQFF	TGTGCCAGCAGCTCACTAGCGGGAGGATACAATGAGCAGTTCTTC
TRBV6-6	TRBJ2-1	medium-sized	TRBD1	CASSYSPPDRGSNEQFF	TGTGCCAGCAGTTACAGTCCCCCGGACAGGGGTTCCAATGAGCAGTTCTTC
TRBV5-5	TRBJ2-7	medium-sized	-	CASSLSRNYEQYF	TGTGCCAGCAGCTTGTCACGGAACTACGAGCAGTACTTC
TRBV7-6	TRBJ2-2	-	TRBD2	CASSDGAGAGELFF	TGTGCCAGCAGCGATGGAGCGGGAGCCGGGGAGCTGTTTTTT
TRBV5-6	TRBJ2-3	medium-sized	TRBD2	CASTLQTSGLAADTQYF	TGTGCCAGCACCTTGCAGACTAGCGGGTTAGCAGCAGATACGCAGTATTTT
TRBV7-6	TRBJ2-7	-	-	CASSLEATAYEQYF	TGTGCCAGCAGCTTAGAGGCGACAGCCTACGAGCAGTACTTC
TRBV27	TRBJ2-7	medium-sized	TRBD1	CASSSLLDRFSYEQYF	TGTGCCAGCAGCAGTTTACTGGACAGGTTCTCCTACGAGCAGTACTTC
TRBV27	TRBJ1-1	few	-	CASSLSPGTTEAFF	TGTGCCAGCAGTTTATCGCCAGGGACCACTGAAGCTTTCTTT
TRBV5-6	TRBJ1-1	-	-	CASSSVPRGDTEAFF	TGTGCCAGCAGTTCCGTACCACGGGGTGACACTGAAGCTTTCTTT
TRBV11-1	TRBJ1-1	-	-	CASSRIPTEAFF	TGTGCCAGCAGCCGAATACCAACTGAAGCTTTCTTT
TRBV30	TRBJ1-5	medium-sized	-	CAWSGGGNQPQHF	TGTGCCTGGAGTGGTGGGGGGAATCAGCCCCAGCATTTT
TRBV5-5	TRBJ2-1	medium-sized	TRBD2	CASSILAEGSYNEQFF	TGTGCCAGCAGCATCCTAGCGGAGGGATCCTACAATGAGCAGTTCTTC
TRBV5-1	TRBJ2-5	few	-	CASSLTTGFQETQYF	TGCGCCAGCAGCTTGACCACGGGGTTCCAAGAGACCCAGTACTTC
TRBV30	TRBJ1-3	medium-sized	-	CALYFEEGGNTIYF	TGTGCCTTATACTTTGAGGAGGGTGGAAACACCATATATTTT
TRBV5-1	TRBJ2-7	-	TRBD1	CASSSGTGLGEQYF	TGCGCCAGCAGCTCCGGGACAGGACTCGGCGAGCAGTACTTC
TRBV20-1	TRBJ1-6	-	-	CSASQGSRNSPLHF	TGCAGTGCTAGCCAGGGTTCACGCAATTCACCCCTCCACTTT
TRBV6-6	TRBJ1-5	few	-	CASSYSGPGGQPQHF	TGTGCCAGCAGTTACTCCGGGCCCGGGGGTCAGCCCCAGCATTTT
TRBV7-2	TRBJ2-7	few	TRBD2	CASSLGFGRETGNEQYF	TGTGCCAGCAGCTTAGGATTCGGGCGGGAGACGGGCAACGAGCAGTACTTC
TRBV27	TRBJ2-7	large	-	CASRGNYEQYF	TGTGCCAGCAGGGGGAACTACGAGCAGTACTTC
TRBV12-3/TRBV12-4	TRBJ2-1	medium-sized	-	CASLKGGSYNEQFF	TGTGCCAGCCTTAAGGGGGGTTCCTACAATGAGCAGTTCTTC
TRBV18	TRBJ2-3	medium-sized	-	CASSPSPGDTQYF	TGTGCCAGCTCACCATCCCCCGGAGATACGCAGTATTTT
TRBV6-6	TRBJ1-1	few	TRBD1	CASRLDRVPFF	TGTGCCAGCAGACTGGACAGGGTGCCTTTCTTT
TRBV7-2	TRBJ2-7	few	TRBD2	CASSSQGTSGVYEQYF	TGTGCCAGCAGCTCTCAAGGGACTAGCGGAGTTTACGAGCAGTACTTC
TRBV29-1	TRBJ2-5	medium-sized	-	CSGLGGTEGEETQYF	TGCAGCGGACTTGGGGGCACCGAGGGCGAAGAGACCCAGTACTTC
TRBV6-6	TRBJ1-6	few	-	CASSSSGGASSYNSPLHF	TGTGCCAGCAGTTCGAGTGGGGGCGCGAGCTCCTATAATTCACCCCTCCACTTT
TRBV20-1	TRBJ2-3	once	-	CSARSGLGTDTQYF	TGCAGTGCGAGGTCCGGGTTGGGAACAGATACGCAGTATTTT
TRBV29-1	TRBJ2-1	large	TRBD2	CSVGGTSDSYNEQFF	TGCAGCGTTGGGGGGACTAGCGACTCCTACAATGAGCAGTTCTTC
TRBV5-6	TRBJ2-3	medium-sized	-	CASSLRQGTDTQYF	TGTGCCAGCAGCTTGAGGCAGGGAACAGATACGCAGTATTTT
TRBV20-1	TRBJ2-7	-	-	CSASIPGTLYEQYF	TGCAGTGCTAGCATACCCGGGACTTTATACGAGCAGTACTTC
TRBV5-5	TRBJ2-3	few	-	CASSLAEGRVTDTQYF	TGTGCCAGCAGCTTGGCCGAGGGCAGGGTTACAGATACGCAGTATTTT
TRBV19	TRBJ1-1	medium-sized	-	CASSISENTEAFF	TGTGCCAGTAGTATCTCAGAGAACACTGAAGCTTTCTTT
TRBV11-2	TRBJ1-6	-	-	CASSLGEGNSPLHF	TGTGCCAGCAGCTTAGGGGAAGGGAATTCACCCCTCCACTTT
TRBV19	TRBJ1-1	-	-	CASSPSPGILTEAFF	TGTGCCAGTAGTCCCTCCCCCGGGATTCTTACTGAAGCTTTCTTT
TRBV7-9	TRBJ2-5	-	-	CASSFYRDGGETQYF	TGTGCCAGCAGCTTTTACAGGGACGGTGGGGAGACCCAGTACTTC
TRBV6-5	TRBJ1-5	-	-	CASSYDSPGSNQPQHF	TGTGCCAGCAGTTACGATTCTCCCGGGTCCAATCAGCCCCAGCATTTT